Listed below are T cell receptor beta chains from one sample, sequenced in a study of CD8 T cells in Susac syndrome. TCRdb redid the calling of the immunoSEQ multiplex PCR reads with MiXCR, one entry per CDR3 protein. The sample holds about 200,000 distinct CDR3 sequences, 85% to 95% seen once. Sequencing was carried out using CD4+ T cells from PBMCs. The source of these receptors is a human donor in good health. Each CDR3 is given with its conserved first and last residue.

J,V,CDR3
TRBJ2-2,TRBV3-1,CASSRGFNTGELFF
TRBJ1-1,TRBV5-1,CASSLSSLDTEAFF
TRBJ1-2,TRBV10-3,CAISERSGYGYTF
TRBJ1-1,TRBV3-1,CASSQVRGTEAFF
TRBJ2-3,TRBV28,CASSSQAPAGTDTQYF
TRBJ2-2,TRBV7-9,CATTGPSNTGELFF
TRBJ1-1,TRBV4-1,CASSRYRVDTEAFF
TRBJ1-5,TRBV4-3,CASSQVSGGGQPQHF
TRBJ1-2,TRBV30,CAAGQGIPYGYTF
TRBJ2-1,TRBV20-1,CSARGLAGGSPYNEQFF
TRBJ2-5,TRBV29-1,CSVVAGGETQYF
TRBJ2-5,TRBV5-1,CASSPSGGERPSYF
TRBJ2-7,TRBV20-1,CSAGTATYEQYF
TRBJ1-5,TRBV6-2/TRBV6-3,CATSVSNQPQHF